Each of the 29 T cell receptor beta chains below was sequenced from the same sample in a study of CD8 T cells in acute hepatitis C reinfection. The time point denotes: naive CD8 control sorted from an acute-time-point sample. Method: immunoSEQ multiplex PCR; TCRdb's copy keeps in-frame clones and lacks some. The sample has about 38,000 clones; roughly 88% are singletons. The sequenced material came from naive CD8+ T cells from PBMCs. The origin of the receptors is a woman younger than 35 who spontaneously cleared hepatitis C infection.

The V call is TRBV5-6, the J call TRBJ2-1; D perhaps matches TRBD2 (5 bases). The CDR3 sequence is 14 residues long. The germline CDR1 and CDR2 sequences are SGHDT and YYEEEE. V lost 4 bases and J lost 8, with 16 bases in between. For the CDR3, the DNA is TGTGCCAGCAGCCCGTCTCTCGAGGGCCATGAGCAGTTCTTC. Protein product: CASSPSLEGHEQFF.

The chain couples TRBV11-2 to TRBJ2-5; D call uncertain. Looked up from germline, CDR1 is SGHAT and CDR2 is FQNNGV. V lost 5 bases to trimming and J lost 1 base, with 17 bases between them. This CDR3 contains 16 residues. The CDR3, as DNA: TGTGCCAGCAGCCCCCCTCGTGGGGAACTCCAAGAGACCCAGTACTTC. It codes for CASSPPRGELQETQYF.

The CDR3: CASSLQGGKGQFF. As DNA, the CDR3 is TGTGCCAGCAGTTTACAGGGGGGTAAGGGGCAGTTCTTC. The V call is TRBV27, the J call TRBJ2-1; maybe TRBD1 (7 bases). CDR1 is MNHEY, CDR2 SMNVEV, per germline (reference sequence). With 2 bases removed from V and 12 bases from J, the gap between germline ends came to 14 bases. This CDR3 comprises 13 residues.

The chain couples TRBV6-5 to TRBJ1-1; D is unresolved. The CDR3 covers 14 residues. CDR1 and CDR2 from the germline V gene are MNHEY and SVGAGI. V was pared by 0 bases and J by 4 bases, with 9 bases between. Here the CDR3 DNA reads TGTGCCAGCAGTTACTCTGGGGTGAGCACTGAAGCTTTCTTT. This sequence encodes CASSYSGVSTEAFF.

The chain uses TRBV4-2 and TRBJ2-1; D is unclear. Germline CDR1 LGHNA, CDR2 YNFKEQ. V lost 0 bases and J lost 4, with 4 bases in between. This CDR3 contains 13 residues. The CDR3 DNA follows: TGTGCCAGCAGCCAAGACTATTACAATGAGCAGTTCTTC. This gives the protein CASSQDYYNEQFF.

The chain recombines TRBV7-9 with TRBJ2-7; D is undetermined. V lost 5 bases to trimming and J lost 7 bases, with 12 bases between them. CDR1 and CDR2 from the germline V gene are SEHNR and FQNEAQ (reference sequence). This CDR3 is built from 12 residues. The CDR3 region has the DNA TGTGCCAGCAGCCCGACCGGACGTGAGCAGTACTTC. Protein product: CASSPTGREQYF.

J is TRBJ2-2 and V is TRBV11-3; no definite D call. The CDR3 sequence is 13 residues long. Trimming pared 5 bases from V and 3 bases from J, leaving 7 bases between. From germline, CDR1 is SGHNT and CDR2 YENEEA. The CDR3 DNA is TGTGCCAGCAGCGACCTCCACACCGGGGAGCTGTTTTTT. It specifies CASSDLHTGELFF. The full variable domain, its missing parts supplied by reference TRBV11-3 and TRBJ2-2, is EAGVVQSPRYKIIEKKQPVAFWCNPISGHNTLYWYLQNLGQGPELLIRYENEEAVDDSQLPKDRFSAERLKGVDSTLKIQPAELGDSAVYLCASSDLHTGELFFGEGSRLTVL.

This chain uses TRBV9 with TRBJ2-5; maybe TRBD2 (5 bases). This CDR3 has 15 amino acids. In germline, CDR1 is SGDLS, CDR2 YYNGEE. V lost 0 bases to trimming and J lost 4 bases, with 13 bases between them. The CDR3 sequence is CASSVGSDSGETQYF. CDR3 coding DNA: TGTGCCAGCAGCGTAGGTTCGGACTCCGGAGAGACCCAGTACTTC.

The genes are TRBV10-3 and TRBJ2-1; 11 positions agree with TRBD2. The ends lost 10 bases at V and 7 bases at J; junction bases unmatched: 6. The CDR3 totals 13 residues. The germline CDR1 and CDR2 sequences are ENHRY and SYGVKD. The chain's CDR3 is CATEGLAENEQFF. In nucleotides, the CDR3 is TGTGCCACCGAGGGACTAGCGGAGAATGAGCAGTTCTTC.

The chain uses TRBV27 and TRBJ1-5, with D hard to call. The CDR3 has 13 residues. Trimming cost V 3 bases and J 6 bases, with 9 bases left between them. Germline assignment: CDR1 MNHEY and CDR2 SMNVEV (reference sequence). The CDR3 DNA sequence: TGTGCCAGCAGTTTTGGGTCGTCTCAGCCCCAGCATTTT. Translating gives CASSFGSSQPQHF.

The chain couples TRBV7-9 to TRBJ2-7; 9 nucleotides agree with TRBD2. CDR1 and CDR2 from the germline V gene are SEHNR and FQNEAQ (reference sequence). The CDR3 consists of 14 residues. Trimming cost V 6 bases and J 2 bases; bases outside gene matches: 5. CDR3 in amino acids: CASRAGGSPYEQYF. The CDR3 region has the DNA TGTGCCAGCAGAGCGGGGGGAAGTCCCTACGAGCAGTACTTC.

The V gene is TRBV15, the J gene TRBJ2-7; D perhaps matches TRBD2 (5 bases). Per the germline V gene, CDR1 is LNHNV and CDR2 is YYDKDF (reference sequence). The V gene lost 6 bases and the J gene lost 4 bases, with 16 bases spanning the gap. This CDR3 is 14 amino acids long. CDR3 region: CATRTSGSPYEQYF. CDR3 sequence (DNA): TGTGCCACCAGAACCTCGGGGAGCCCATACGAGCAGTACTTC.

The chain links TRBV14 to TRBJ1-1; 12 bases line up with TRBD1. V dropped 1 base and J dropped 6; count of bases not matched to a gene: 3. Germline CDR1 SGHDN, CDR2 FVKESK. The CDR3 is 15 amino acids. CDR3 DNA: TGTGCCAGCAGCCAAGGGGACAGGGGGCTTTCTGAAGCTTTCTTT. This codes for CASSQGDRGLSEAFF.

The chain employs TRBV6-6 and TRBJ2-1; 13 bases match TRBD2. The CDR3 spans 16 residues. After removal of 6 bases from V and 5 bases from J, the junction contained 7 bases not matched to a gene. Germline CDR1 and CDR2: MNHNY and SVGAGI (reference sequence). As DNA, the CDR3 is TGTGCCAGCAGCCTTGGACTAGCGGGAGTGAACAATGAGCAGTTCTTC. This codes for CASSLGLAGVNNEQFF.

This chain uses TRBV13 with TRBJ1-5; D is unclear. The germline gives CDR1 PRHDT, CDR2 FYEKMQ (reference sequence). This CDR3 comprises 13 residues. With 3 bases removed from V and 7 bases from J, the gap between germline ends came to 10 bases. CDR3: CASSLSGFQPQHF. The CDR3 coding sequence is TGTGCCAGCAGCTTGTCCGGTTTCCAGCCCCAGCATTTT.

CDR3 sequence (DNA): TGTGCCAGTAGTTTTACAGGGGTCCACGAGCAGTACTTC. Translation: CASSFTGVHEQYF. This chain uses TRBV19 with TRBJ2-7, with 7 bases identical to TRBD1. The CDR3 is 13 residues long. The germline V gene has CDR1 LNHDA and CDR2 SQIVND (reference sequence). The V segment lost 5 bases and the J segment 5 bases; nucleotides outside the gene matches: 6.

This clone was detected only once. V and J are TRBV7-9 and TRBJ2-5; 7 bases align to TRBD1. This CDR3 contains 12 residues. V dropped 5 bases and J dropped 10; count of bases not matched to a gene: 7. CDR1 is SEHNR and CDR2 is FQNEAQ in the germline V gene (reference sequence). The CDR3 spells CASSHPGGFQYF. CDR3 nucleotides: TGTGCCAGCAGCCACCCAGGGGGTTTCCAGTACTTC.

The sample holds a few counts of this clone. The chain has TRBV27 and TRBJ1-2; D remains unclear. The CDR3 totals 13 residues. Germline loops: CDR1 MNHEY, CDR2 SMNVEV (reference sequence). V was clipped by 6 bases and J by 2 bases, with 10 bases between them. For the CDR3, the DNA is TGTGCCAGCAGCCTCTCTTGGAACTATGGCTACACCTTC. Its protein is CASSLSWNYGYTF.

CDR3 sequence reads: CASSLDRGAYNEQFF. The DNA for the CDR3 is TGCGCCAGCAGCTTGGATAGAGGGGCCTACAATGAGCAGTTCTTC. The chain combines TRBV5-1 with TRBJ2-1; tentatively, D is TRBD1 or TRBD2 (5 bases each). The CDR3 runs to 15 residues. Germline V gives CDR1 SGHRS, CDR2 YFSETQ. The V and J ends lost 0 bases and 2 bases respectively, with 9 bases between them. Full variable domain (missing parts from reference TRBV5-1 and TRBJ2-1): KAGVTQTPRYLIKTRGQQVTLSCSPISGHRSVSWYQQTPGQGLQFLFEYFSETQRNKGNFPGRFSGRQFSNSRSEMNVSTLELGDSALYLCASSLDRGAYNEQFFGPGTRLTVL.

The gene calls are TRBV14 and TRBJ2-7; D uncertain. Germline-derived CDR1 and CDR2 are SGHDN and FVKESK. The V end lost 0 bases, the J end lost 3 bases, and 12 bases lay between the germline ends. This CDR3 has 15 amino acids. CDR3 amino acids: CASSQERNTHYEQYF. CDR3 nucleotide sequence: TGTGCCAGCAGCCAAGAGAGGAACACTCACTACGAGCAGTACTTC. The full variable domain, completed using reference TRBV14 and TRBJ2-7, is EAGVTQFPSHSVIEKGQTVTLRCDPISGHDNLYWYRRVMGKEIKFLLHFVKESKQDESGMPNNRFLAERTGGTYSTLKVQPAELEDSGVYFCASSQERNTHYEQYFGPGTRLTVT.

V and J are TRBV19 and TRBJ2-7; TRBD2 aligns across 12 bases. Germline V lookup: CDR1 LNHDA, CDR2 SQIVND (reference sequence). After removal of 5 bases from V and 0 bases from J, the junction contained 5 bases not matched to a gene. The CDR3 runs 16 residues. The CDR3 sequence is CASSVLTSGSSYEQYF. The CDR3 DNA follows: TGTGCCAGTAGTGTACTGACTAGCGGGAGCTCCTACGAGCAGTACTTC.

In this sample, this clone is medium-sized. The DNA for the CDR3 is TGTGCCAGCAGCATCGGTCCTCATGAAGTTTACGAGCAGTACTTC. Translated, it gives CASSIGPHEVYEQYF. The chain recombines TRBV7-3 with TRBJ2-7; D gene uncertain. CDR1 is SGHTA, CDR2 FQGTGA, per germline. The germline V and J ends were trimmed by 5 bases and 4 bases, with 18 bases remaining between them. The CDR3 extends over 15 amino acids.

The chain combines TRBV9 with TRBJ1-4, with 7 positions matching TRBD1. The V segment lost 3 bases and the J segment 6 bases; nucleotides outside the gene matches: 8. CDR3 length: 15 residues. The germline V gene has CDR1 SGDLS and CDR2 YYNGEE. This CDR3 is CASSGAGTDHEKLFF. For the CDR3, the DNA is TGTGCCAGCAGCGGAGCCGGGACAGACCATGAAAAACTGTTTTTT.

The chain employs TRBV7-6 and TRBJ2-1; 11 nucleotides line up with TRBD2. The length of the CDR3 is 16 residues. With 0 bases clipped from V and 3 bases from J, the junction kept 1 base outside the gene matches. Germline lookup yields CDR1 SGHVS and CDR2 FNYEAQ. The CDR3 DNA follows: TGTGCCAGCAGCTTAGCCGGGACTAGCGGCTACAATGAGCAGTTCTTC. Its translation: CASSLAGTSGYNEQFF. Full variable domain (missing parts from reference TRBV7-6 and TRBJ2-1): GAGVSQSPRYKVTKRGQDVALRCDPISGHVSLYWYRQALGQGPEFLTYFNYEAQQDKSGLPNDRFSAERPEGSISTLTIQRTEQRDSAMYRCASSLAGTSGYNEQFFGPGTRLTVL.

The chain uses TRBV18 and TRBJ2-1, with TRBD2 matching over 7 bases. The V and J ends lost 5 bases and 4 bases, in that order; junction bases with no gene match: 8. Germline V CDR1 and CDR2: KGHSH, LQKENI. The CDR3 has 15 residues. The CDR3 bases are TGTGCCAGCTCATTTCCCGGGACTACATACAATGAGCAGTTCTTC. Amino acid sequence: CASSFPGTTYNEQFF.

This clone came up once. This chain links TRBV6-5 with TRBJ1-4, with D possibly matching TRBD1 (5 bases). V was clipped by 2 bases and J by 8 bases, with 9 bases between them. The germline V gene encodes CDR1 MNHEY and CDR2 SVGAGI. The CDR3 covers 13 residues. The CDR3 sequence: CASSYRDGEKLFF. The CDR3 DNA is TGTGCCAGCAGTTACAGGGACGGGGAAAAACTGTTTTTT.

The chain combines TRBV2 with TRBJ2-1, with 8 positions matching TRBD2. J was trimmed by 7 bases and V by 11 bases; bases with no gene match: 13. CDR1 and CDR2 from the germline V gene are SNHLY and FYNNEI. This CDR3 has 14 amino acids. The CDR3 region is CAGLAEREWNEQFF. In DNA form, the CDR3 reads TGTGCCGGATTAGCCGAGCGGGAGTGGAATGAGCAGTTCTTC.

The chain recombines TRBV7-9 with TRBJ2-3; 10 nucleotides align to TRBD2. The CDR3 spans 17 residues. The V gene's germline CDR1 is SEHNR and CDR2 FQNEAQ (reference sequence). V was clipped by 2 bases and J by 3 bases; unmatched bases: 8. The CDR3 here is CASSLFPQAGGTDTQYF. Here the CDR3 DNA reads TGTGCCAGCAGCTTATTCCCCCAAGCGGGAGGGACAGATACGCAGTATTTT. Combining the CDR3 with reference TRBV7-9 and TRBJ2-3 gives the whole variable domain DTGVSQNPRHKITKRGQNVTFRCDPISEHNRLYWYRQTLGQGPEFLTYFQNEAQLEKSRLLSDRFSAERPKGSFSTLEIQRTEQGDSAMYLCASSLFPQAGGTDTQYFGPGTRLTVL.

CDR3 loop: CASIVRAGGPGETQYF. DNA of the CDR3: TGTGCCAGCATCGTTCGAGCGGGAGGGCCTGGGGAGACCCAGTACTTC. V gene TRBV7-7 combines with J gene TRBJ2-5, with 10 bases lining up with TRBD2. The V segment lost 7 bases and the J segment 5 bases; nucleotides outside the gene matches: 13. The CDR3 is made up of 16 amino acids. Germline V CDR1 and CDR2: SSHAT, FNYEAQ (reference sequence).